The clone carrying this T cell receptor beta chain was recorded a few times. The record originates from a study of beta chain features in type 1 diabetes. V was clipped by 0 bases and J by 3 bases, with 9 bases between them. This CDR3 has 14 residues. Germline loops: CDR1 SQVTM, CDR2 ANQGSEA. Every isolated RNA sample was fully reverse transcribed, so sequencing captured expressed TCRB transcripts. Produced via immunoSEQ multiplex PCR; TCRdb's table is partial and in-frame only. The profile shows tens of thousands of clones, under 35% of them singletons. The gene calls are TRBV29-1 and TRBJ1-3; no definite D call. Source material: stem cell memory CD4+ T cells from blood. The sequence derives from a woman under 30 in good health. CDR3 sequence reads: CSVEEGRVGNTIYF. The DNA of the CDR3 is TGCAGCGTTGAAGAGGGGAGGGTTGGAAACACCATATATTTT.